The sequence of this T cell receptor beta chain was determined in a study of a mutant IDH1 vaccine in newly diagnosed glioma. As for the study in general: Vaccine dosing followed radiotherapy by 4-6 weeks, or accompanied temozolomide cycles. Patients were pretreated with radiotherapy, temozolomide, or both, mostly both.

Sequencing used immunoSEQ multiplex PCR; TCRdb keeps in-frame clones, though not all of them. The data contain about 51,000 clones, about 77% of them singletons. As for time point: week 5, during vaccination. Vaccination used 300 ug of mutant IDH1 20-mer peptide per dose, with topical imiquimod. As to this clone: Its antigen is not identified.

CDR3 length: 16 residues. Germline V gene data show CDR1 as LNHDA and CDR2 as SQIVND (reference sequence). Trimming took 3 bases from V and 4 from J; bases not matched to a gene: 11. Study-level points and caveats: Patients showed vaccine-induced immune responses at a rate of approximately 93%.

This chain joins TRBV19 and TRBJ1-2; 7 bases are shared with TRBD1. The input for sequencing was PBMCs, taken from a glioma patient whose treatment included an IDH1 peptide vaccine. This receptor was obtained from a woman between 40 and 55 years old with glioma. The CDR3 here is CASSIPRTGGGYGYTF. In nucleotides, the CDR3 is TGTGCCAGTAGTATCCCTCGGACAGGAGGAGGCTATGGCTACACCTTC.